One and the same sample provided the 32 T cell receptor beta chains below, sequenced in a study of post-analysis software for immune sequencing data. Antigens for these TCRs are unknown. The TCR beta cDNA libraries carried unique molecular identifiers. One entry per CDR3 protein, called by TCRdb with MiXCR from the PCR reads. The table records 380,000 or so distinct CDR3 sequences, 30% to 45% of them present only once. Study results and limitations: Elevated frequency relative to controls characterized four or five TRBV segments in patients, TRBV5-6, TRBV5-1 and TRBV20-1 among them.

The sequencing sample was made of blood. The receptors stem from a girl aged 10 to 17 with multiple sclerosis.

The V gene is TRBV20-1, the J gene TRBJ1-5, with TRBD1 matching over 7 bases. Germline-derived CDR1 and CDR2 are DFQATT and SNEGSKA (reference sequence). Trimming at V came to 6 bases and at J to 0 bases, leaving 5 bases not matched to a gene. The CDR3 extends over 14 amino acids. The CDR3 nucleotides are TGCAGTGCCCGGGACAGCCATAGCAATCAGCCCCAGCATTTT. Its protein product is CSARDSHSNQPQHF.

The chain couples TRBV20-1 to TRBJ1-4; maybe TRBD1 (5 bases). Between the trimmed V and J ends, which lost 0 bases and 8 bases, there was a span of 16 bases. This CDR3 has 15 residues. Per germline, CDR1 DFQATT and CDR2 SNEGSKA (reference sequence). CDR3 amino acids: CSARDRRGPQEKLFF. The CDR3, as DNA: TGCAGTGCTAGAGATAGGAGGGGACCCCAGGAAAAACTGTTTTTT.

The chain recombines TRBV6-5 with TRBJ1-1, with TRBD1 matching 7 bases. Germline CDR1 and CDR2: MNHEY and SVGAGI. The CDR3 extends over 12 amino acids. With 10 bases clipped from V and 3 bases from J, the junction kept 5 bases outside the gene matches. In DNA, the CDR3 is TGTGCCATACAGGGGAGGTACACTGAAGCTTTCTTT. Protein product: CAIQGRYTEAFF.

The sample holds one count of this clonotype. The J gene is TRBJ2-1, the V gene TRBV10-3; 8 bases match TRBD1. This CDR3 spans 15 amino acids. V shed 6 bases, J shed 6 bases, and the junction held 10 bases outside the gene matches. The V gene's germline CDR1 is ENHRY and CDR2 SYGVKD. This chain's CDR3 is CAIRRGQETINEQFF. The DNA for the CDR3 is TGTGCCATCAGAAGGGGACAGGAGACTATCAATGAGCAGTTCTTC.

The V and J genes are TRBV6-2 or TRBV6-3 and TRBJ1-5; possibly TRBD1 for D (6 bases). CDR3 length equals 17 residues. Germline values: CDR1 MNHEY, CDR2 SVGEGT. V was clipped by 5 bases and J by 0 bases, with 17 bases between them. The CDR3 region is CASSLVTGRASNQPQHF. CDR3 in DNA: TGTGCCAGCAGTCTCGTCACAGGGAGGGCTAGCAATCAGCCCCAGCATTTT.

J is TRBJ1-1 and V is TRBV5-1; D ambiguous. Germline V lookup: CDR1 SGHRS, CDR2 YFSETQ. CDR3 size: 13 residues. Trimming took off 3 bases at V and 6 bases at J, with 12 bases between the two ends. The CDR3 spells CASSYGLEPEAFF. The CDR3, as DNA: TGCGCCAGCAGCTATGGTCTTGAACCTGAAGCTTTCTTT.

For this clonotype: Since a much larger clone is just one base distant, this may be a read error. This rearrangement joins TRBV29-1 to TRBJ2-1; TRBD1 aligns across 7 bases. J lost 2 bases, V lost 1 base, and 2 bases had no gene match. Germline V gene lookup returns CDR1 SQVTM and CDR2 ANQGSEA. The CDR3 covers 14 residues. The CDR3 bases are TGCAGCGTTGAAGGGACAGGAGCCTACAATGAGCAGTTCTTC. It encodes CSVEGTGAYNEQFF.

This rearrangement joins TRBV11-2 to TRBJ2-3, with D possibly being TRBD1 (5 bases). The V gene lost 1 base and the J gene lost 2 bases, with 7 bases spanning the gap. Germline CDR1 is SGHAT and CDR2 is FQNNGV. The CDR3 covers 14 residues. CDR3 nucleotides: TGTGCCAGCAGCTTAGGGACAAACACAGATACGCAGTATTTT. It codes for CASSLGTNTDTQYF.

Comment on this clonotype: One base away lies a much larger clone, so this may be a sequencing read error. The chain combines TRBV5-6 with TRBJ2-6, with TRBD1 as a possible D gene (5 bases). This CDR3 is 18 amino acids long. Looked up from germline, CDR1 is SGHDT and CDR2 is YYEEEE. CDR3 nucleotides: TGTGCCAGCAGCTTGTTACAGCTTAGGATCTCTGGGGCCAACGTCCCGACTTTC. Encoded protein: CASSLLQLRISGANVPTF. Supplemented by reference TRBV5-6 and TRBJ2-6, the full variable domain reads DAGVTQSPTHLIKTRGQQVTLRCSPKSGHDTVSWYQQALGQGPQFIFQYYEEEERQRGNFPDRFSGHQFPNYSSELNVNALLLGDSALYLCASSLLQLRISGANVPTFGAGSRLTVL.

The chain is built from TRBV11-3 and TRBJ1-1; D perhaps matches TRBD1 (6 bases). The CDR3 is 15 residues long. In germline, CDR1 is SGHNT, CDR2 YENEEA. V gave up 3 bases and J gave up 2 bases, with 13 bases separating them. As DNA, the CDR3 is TGTGCCAGCAGCTTCCTCGGGGGCGGCAACACTGAAGCTTTCTTT. Protein product: CASSFLGGGNTEAFF.

This clonotype was counted a single time. This chain connects TRBV13 to TRBJ1-6; no clear D. Germline CDR1 PRHDT, CDR2 FYEKMQ (reference sequence). CDR3 length equals 14 residues. V shed 5 bases and J shed 6 bases, with 11 bases lying between them. This chain's CDR3 is CASSVGPVNSPLHF. CDR3 coding DNA: TGTGCCAGCAGCGTCGGTCCCGTTAATTCACCCCTCCACTTT.

Regarding this clonotype: The germline gene is not matched at one end of the junction; a read error may be the cause. The rearrangement joins TRBV9 to TRBJ2-3; TRBD1 aligns across 7 bases. The CDR3 has 15 amino acids. Germline CDR1 SGDLS, CDR2 YYNGEE. CDR3 nucleotide sequence: TGTGTCAGCAGCGTAGGGGGCCCTAGCACAGATACGCAGTATTTT. As protein: CVSSVGGPSTDTQYF. Full variable domain (missing parts from reference TRBV9 and TRBJ2-3): DSGVTQTPKHLITATGQRVTLRCSPRSGDLSVYWYQQSLDQGLQFLIQYYNGEERAKGNILERFSAQQFPDLHSELNLSSLELGDSALYFCVSSVGGPSTDTQYFGPGTRLTVL.

This clonotype appeared a few times. CDR3 region: CATSDPGTGTNEQFF. DNA for the CDR3: TGTGCCACCAGTGACCCCGGGACAGGGACCAATGAGCAGTTCTTC. The genes are TRBV24-1 and TRBJ2-1; 9 bases match TRBD1. Losses at the gene ends were 4 bases for V and 6 bases for J; bases not matched to a gene: 6. The CDR3 has 15 amino acids. Germline assignment: CDR1 KGHDR and CDR2 SFDVKD.

This clonotype showed up just once. The rearrangement uses TRBV5-6 and TRBJ2-1; D gene unclear. V was clipped by 1 base and J by 7 bases, with 15 bases between them. The CDR3 totals 15 residues. CDR1 is SGHDT, CDR2 YYEEEE, per germline. Here the CDR3 reads CASSLSGPPRNEQFF. CDR3 in DNA: TGTGCCAGCAGCTTGTCCGGGCCCCCGAGGAATGAGCAGTTCTTC.

This clonotype has more than one count but fewer than ten. The rearrangement uses TRBV7-2 and TRBJ2-3, with 7 bases matching TRBD2. Per germline, CDR1 SGHTA and CDR2 FQGNSA. The CDR3 covers 14 residues. V lost 6 bases and J lost 4; bases outside the gene matches: 7. The CDR3 DNA reads TGTGCCAGCAGAAGGGAGGGGATGGCAGATACGCAGTATTTT. Translating it yields CASRREGMADTQYF. Filled out from reference TRBV7-2 and TRBJ2-3, the complete variable domain reads GAGVSQSPSNKVTEKGKDVELRCDPISGHTALYWYRQSLGQGLEFLIYFQGNSAPDKSGLPSDRFSAERTGGSVSTLTIQRTQQEDSAVYLCASRREGMADTQYFGPGTRLTVL.

This clonotype was counted a few times. The chain has TRBV7-9 and TRBJ2-5; perhaps D is TRBD1 or TRBD2 (6 bases each). Germline V lookup: CDR1 SEHNR, CDR2 FQNEAQ (reference sequence). The CDR3 totals 14 residues. V lost 2 bases, J lost 5 bases, and 12 bases lay in between. This CDR3 reads CASSLSGAGETQYF. In DNA, the CDR3 is TGTGCCAGCAGCTTATCGGGGGCTGGGGAGACCCAGTACTTC. The full variable domain, completed using reference TRBV7-9 and TRBJ2-5, is DTGVSQNPRHKITKRGQNVTFRCDPISEHNRLYWYRQTLGQGPEFLTYFQNEAQLEKSRLLSDRFSAERPKGSFSTLEIQRTEQGDSAMYLCASSLSGAGETQYFGPGTRLLVL.

The V call is TRBV20-1, the J call TRBJ2-7, with 8 bases identical to TRBD1. In germline, CDR1 is DFQATT, CDR2 SNEGSKA (reference sequence). The trim removed 2 bases at V and 3 bases at J, leaving 6 bases unmatched. This CDR3 is built from 14 residues. The CDR3 reads CSARPHGQGYEQYF. The CDR3 nucleotides read TGCAGTGCTAGACCCCACGGACAGGGCTACGAGCAGTACTTC.

This clonotype was counted a single time. V and J are TRBV11-2 and TRBJ1-1; no clear D. CDR3 length: 13 residues. Germline CDR1 SGHAT, CDR2 FQNNGV. The V end was cut by 9 bases, the J end by 1 base, with 12 bases between. As DNA, the CDR3 is TGTGCCAGTAGACGGGGAAGGAACACTGAAGCTTTCTTT. The encoded protein is CASRRGRNTEAFF.

This clonotype was counted a few times. The J gene is TRBJ1-6, the V gene TRBV20-1, with 7 positions matching TRBD1. The CDR3 has 16 residues. Germline V gene lookup returns CDR1 DFQATT and CDR2 SNEGSKA (reference sequence). With V trimmed by 4 bases and J by 8 bases, 14 bases remained unmatched. The DNA for the CDR3 is TGCAGTGCTATATCGTCCGGGGACAGCGGCTATTCACCCCTCCACTTT. Amino acids: CSAISSGDSGYSPLHF.

The chain has TRBV4-3 and TRBJ1-5; unclear D gene. Germline V CDR1 and CDR2: LGHNA, YSLEER. The CDR3 covers 14 residues. V lost 0 bases, J lost 4 bases, and 7 bases lay in between. The CDR3 sequence is CASSQDRENQPQHF. CDR3 bases: TGCGCCAGCAGCCAAGATCGAGAGAATCAGCCCCAGCATTTT.

The CDR3 is CASSPTGAGANVLTF. The CDR3, as DNA: TGTGCCAGCAGCCCGACAGGGGCTGGGGCCAACGTCCTGACTTTC. The V gene is TRBV28, the J gene TRBJ2-6; 8 nucleotides match TRBD1. Per the germline V gene, CDR1 is MDHEN and CDR2 is SYDVKM. This CDR3 contains 15 residues. With 6 bases clipped from V and 2 bases from J, the junction kept 3 bases outside the gene matches.

V usage is TRBV29-1 and J usage is TRBJ2-2, with D perhaps matching TRBD1 (6 bases). This CDR3 has 14 residues. Germline loops: CDR1 SQVTM, CDR2 ANQGSEA. The germline V and J ends were trimmed by 4 bases and 2 bases, with 11 bases remaining between them. The CDR3 loop is CSVVNRVNTGELFF. DNA of the CDR3: TGCAGCGTTGTGAACAGGGTTAACACCGGGGAGCTGTTTTTT.

This chain connects TRBV5-1 to TRBJ2-7; D is tentatively TRBD1 or TRBD2 (5 bases each). The length of the CDR3 is 14 residues. CDR1 is SGHRS and CDR2 is YFSETQ in the germline V gene. Trimming stripped 7 bases from V and 2 bases from J, with 16 bases between. CDR3 sequence (DNA): TGCGCCAGCGGCCGGCCGGGGACCCCCTACGAGCAGTACTTC. As protein: CASGRPGTPYEQYF.

Written as DNA, the CDR3 is TGTGCCAGCAGCCGGGGAGGGAGGGGTAAGGACACTGAAGCTTTCTTT. Encoded protein: CASSRGGRGKDTEAFF. This chain connects TRBV25-1 to TRBJ1-1, with TRBD1 as a possible D gene (5 bases). The CDR3 spans 16 residues. V gave up 6 bases and J gave up 3 bases, with 20 bases separating them. Germline V lookup: CDR1 MGHDK, CDR2 SYGVNS. Full variable domain (rest looked up from reference TRBV25-1 and TRBJ1-1): EADIYQTPRYLVIGTGKKITLECSQTMGHDKMYWYQQDPGMELHLIHYSYGVNSTEKGDLSSESTVSRIRTEHFPLTLESARPSHTSQYLCASSRGGRGKDTEAFFGQGTRLTVV.

This clonotype was recorded a few times. The J gene is TRBJ2-5, the V gene TRBV27; D perhaps matches TRBD2 (6 bases). Trimming left V 7 bases short and J 4 bases short, with 10 bases between. Germline CDR1 and CDR2: MNHEY and SMNVEV (reference sequence). This CDR3 spans 12 amino acids. The CDR3, as DNA: TGTGCCAGCAAGCGGGCGGGAGAGACCCAGTACTTC. The encoded protein is CASKRAGETQYF.

CDR3 nucleotide sequence: TGTGCCAGCGGGACTCGGACGGCGAGCTTATACGAGCAGTACTTC. Translated: CASGTRTASLYEQYF. The V call is TRBV7-2, the J call TRBJ2-7; tentative D call: TRBD2 (6 bases). This CDR3 is built from 15 residues. V was shortened by 8 bases and J by 4 bases, with 21 bases between the two germline ends. In germline, CDR1 is SGHTA, CDR2 FQGNSA.

The V call is TRBV7-9, the J call TRBJ2-1; tentative D call: TRBD2 (6 bases). In germline, CDR1 is SEHNR, CDR2 FQNEAQ (reference sequence). Between the trimmed V and J ends, which lost 2 bases and 12 bases, there was a span of 23 bases. The CDR3 is made up of 16 amino acids. The chain's CDR3 is CASSLTRDFLEVVQFF. For the CDR3, the DNA is TGTGCCAGCAGCTTAACCCGGGACTTTCTTGAGGTCGTGCAGTTCTTC.

Concerning this clonotype: The junction shows a germline mismatch at one end, possibly a read error. The V gene is TRBV7-9, the J gene TRBJ1-6, with a tentative D call TRBD1 (5 bases). The CDR3 length is 19 residues. Germline V gives CDR1 SEHNR, CDR2 FQNEAQ (reference sequence). CDR3 sequence: CASSSSPGRGGSYNPPLHF. Written as DNA, the CDR3 is TGTGCCAGCAGCTCCTCCCCCGGCCGGGGGGGGTCCTATAATCCACCCCTCCACTTT.

This clonotype has only one observation. This clone may be a read error of a much larger clone one base away. This rearrangement joins TRBV3-1 to TRBJ2-1; no clear D. Germline lookup yields CDR1 LGHDT and CDR2 YNNKEL (reference sequence). Trimming removed 0 bases from V and 13 bases from J, with 16 bases in between. The CDR3 consists of 14 residues. As DNA, the CDR3 is TGTGCCAGCAGCCAAGATTGGGCTCAAGAGACCCAGTTCTTC. Amino acids: CASSQDWAQETQFF.

This clonotype was seen a few times. The chain combines TRBV4-2 with TRBJ2-7; 7 bases align to TRBD2. The J call may be mistaken, given a closer DNA end match to TRBJ2-5. The germline gives CDR1 LGHNA, CDR2 YNFKEQ. The CDR3 extends over 15 amino acids. The CDR3: CASSLPPLGGGTQYF. The CDR3 DNA reads TGTGCCAGCAGCCTACCACCTCTTGGGGGGGGGACCCAGTACTTC.

This clonotype turned up a few times. J is TRBJ2-1 and V is TRBV20-1; 10 nucleotides agree with TRBD2. Germline-derived CDR1 and CDR2 are DFQATT and SNEGSKA (reference sequence). This CDR3 spans 14 amino acids. The trim removed 2 bases at V and 7 bases at J, leaving 5 bases unmatched. CDR3 sequence (DNA): TGCAGTGCTAGAAGCGGGGGGGCCAGGAATGAGCAGTTCTTC. Residues: CSARSGGARNEQFF.

This rearrangement joins TRBV18 to TRBJ1-2, with TRBD1 as a possible D gene (5 bases). The V and J ends lost 3 bases and 10 bases respectively, with 18 bases between them. Germline V gene lookup returns CDR1 KGHSH and CDR2 LQKENI. The CDR3 extends over 14 amino acids. The CDR3 protein is CASSPQGRGDDYTF. The CDR3 DNA follows: TGTGCCAGCTCACCCCAGGGACGGGGAGATGACTACACCTTC.